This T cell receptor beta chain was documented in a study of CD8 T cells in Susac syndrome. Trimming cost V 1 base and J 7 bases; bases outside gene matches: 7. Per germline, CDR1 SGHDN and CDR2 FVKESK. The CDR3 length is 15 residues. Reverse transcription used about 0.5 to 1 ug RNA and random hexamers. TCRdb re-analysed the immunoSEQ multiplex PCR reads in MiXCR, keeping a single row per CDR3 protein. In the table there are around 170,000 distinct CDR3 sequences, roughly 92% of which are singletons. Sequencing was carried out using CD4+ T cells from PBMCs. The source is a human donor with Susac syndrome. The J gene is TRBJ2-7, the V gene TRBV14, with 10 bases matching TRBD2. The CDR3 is CASSQAGAGGREQYF. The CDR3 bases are TGTGCCAGCAGCCAAGCTGGAGCGGGGGGGCGTGAGCAGTACTTC.